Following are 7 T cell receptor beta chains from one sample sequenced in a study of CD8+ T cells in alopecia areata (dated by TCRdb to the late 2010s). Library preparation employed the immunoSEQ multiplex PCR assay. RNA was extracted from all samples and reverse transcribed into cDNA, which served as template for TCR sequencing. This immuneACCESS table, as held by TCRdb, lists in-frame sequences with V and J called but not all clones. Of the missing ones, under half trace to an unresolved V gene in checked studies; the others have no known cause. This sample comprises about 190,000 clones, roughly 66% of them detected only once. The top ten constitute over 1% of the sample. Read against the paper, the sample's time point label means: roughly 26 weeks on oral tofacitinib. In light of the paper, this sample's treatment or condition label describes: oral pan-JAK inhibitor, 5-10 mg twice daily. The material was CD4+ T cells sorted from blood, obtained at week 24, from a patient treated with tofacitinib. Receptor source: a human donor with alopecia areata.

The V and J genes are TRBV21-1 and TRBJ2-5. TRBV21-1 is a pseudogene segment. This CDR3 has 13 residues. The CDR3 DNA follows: TGTGCCAGCCGCCAGAAGGTATCGGAGACCCAGTACTTC. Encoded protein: CASRQKVSETQYF.

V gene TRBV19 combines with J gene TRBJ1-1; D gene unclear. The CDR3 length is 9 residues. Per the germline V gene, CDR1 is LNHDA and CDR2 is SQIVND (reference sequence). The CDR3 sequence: CAPNTEAFF. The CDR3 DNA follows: TGTGCGCCGAACACTGAAGCTTTCTTT.

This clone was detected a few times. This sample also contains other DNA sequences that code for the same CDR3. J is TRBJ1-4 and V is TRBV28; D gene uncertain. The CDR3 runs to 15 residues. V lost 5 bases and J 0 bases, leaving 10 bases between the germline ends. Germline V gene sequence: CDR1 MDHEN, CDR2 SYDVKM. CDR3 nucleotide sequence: TGTGCCAGCAGTAACGTACGTGCAACTAATGAAAAACTGTTTTTT. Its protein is CASSNVRATNEKLFF.

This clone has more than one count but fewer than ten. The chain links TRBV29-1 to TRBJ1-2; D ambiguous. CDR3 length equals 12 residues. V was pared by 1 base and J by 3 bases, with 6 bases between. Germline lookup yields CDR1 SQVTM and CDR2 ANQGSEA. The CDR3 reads CSVEGGDYGYTF. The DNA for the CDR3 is TGCAGCGTTGAAGGAGGCGACTATGGCTACACCTTC.

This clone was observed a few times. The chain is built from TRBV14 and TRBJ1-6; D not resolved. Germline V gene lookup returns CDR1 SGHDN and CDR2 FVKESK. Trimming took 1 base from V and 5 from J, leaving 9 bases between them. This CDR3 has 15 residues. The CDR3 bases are TGTGCCAGCAGCCAAGTCGGCGGAAATAATTCACCCCTCCACTTT. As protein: CASSQVGGNNSPLHF.

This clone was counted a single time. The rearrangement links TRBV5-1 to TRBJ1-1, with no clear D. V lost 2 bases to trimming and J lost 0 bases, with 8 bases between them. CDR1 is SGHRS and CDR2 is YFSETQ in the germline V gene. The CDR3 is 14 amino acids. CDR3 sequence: CASSFTQVNTEAFF. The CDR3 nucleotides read TGCGCCAGCAGCTTTACTCAGGTGAACACTGAAGCTTTCTTT.

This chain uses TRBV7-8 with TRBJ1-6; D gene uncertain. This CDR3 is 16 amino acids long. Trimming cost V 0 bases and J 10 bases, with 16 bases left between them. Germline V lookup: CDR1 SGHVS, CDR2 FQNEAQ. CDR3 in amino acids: CASSLARETYDSPLHF. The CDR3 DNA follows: TGTGCCAGCAGCTTAGCGCGGGAAACGTACGACTCACCCCTCCACTTT. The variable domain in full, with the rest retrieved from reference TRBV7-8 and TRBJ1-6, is GAGVSQSPRYKVAKRGQDVALRCDPISGHVSLFWYQQALGQGPEFLTYFQNEAQLDKSGLPSDRFFAERPEGSVSTLKIQRTQQEDSAVYLCASSLARETYDSPLHFGNGTRLTVT.